This T cell receptor (beta chain) comes out of a study of T cell responses to AZD1222 COVID-19 vaccine. Study-level results: Vaccine-related CD4 TCRs covered spike, predominating at 160-218 and 743-854.

The table came from immunoSEQ multiplex PCR; TCRdb's copy has only in-frame clones and leaves some out. The table records over 110,000 clones, more than 85% of them present only once. Details on this clone: Its specificity is not known.

The sequencing here drew on peripheral blood, taken on day 0 of AZD1222 vaccination. This TCR came from an adult in good health.

The CDR3 nucleotides read TGCAGCGTCCTCCCCGGACAGCCTTCGGCTGGGGCCAACGTCCTGACTTTC. Amino acids: CSVLPGQPSAGANVLTF. The chain employs TRBV29-1 and TRBJ2-6, with a possible D match to TRBD1 (6 bases). The CDR3 totals 17 residues. Germline lookup yields CDR1 SQVTM and CDR2 ANQGSEA. V shed 6 bases and J shed 2 bases, with 20 bases lying between them.